The 30 T cell receptor beta chains presented below share a single source sample, sequenced in a study of blood T cell repertoires in COVID-19 (TCRdb year 2020). The library was built by means of the immunoSEQ multiplex PCR assay. TCRdb took this table from immuneACCESS and kept in-frame rearrangements with V and J called. Such tables lack part of the clones; where checked against another copy, unresolved V genes explain under half of the gap, and the rest is unexplained. The sample table shows about 250,000 clones, and 70% to 85% are seen once. The biggest ten clones account for about 1% of the sample. Sequencing was carried out using peripheral blood. These receptors were obtained from a human donor with COVID-19, enrolled during active disease. The donor label of this sample is uncertain.

This rearrangement joins TRBV5-4 to TRBJ1-1; 9 bases agree with TRBD1. The CDR3 runs 15 residues. Germline CDR1 and CDR2: SGHNT and YYREEE (reference sequence). Germline trimming cut 4 bases from V and 0 bases from J; bases unmatched to any gene: 4. The CDR3 reads CASSLTGGVNTEAFF. The CDR3 DNA reads as TGTGCCAGCAGCCTGACAGGGGGAGTGAACACTGAAGCTTTCTTT.

The chain couples TRBV18 to TRBJ1-4; D gene ambiguous. The CDR3 extends over 14 amino acids. Trimming cost V 8 bases and J 1 base, with 11 bases left between them. From germline, CDR1 is KGHSH and CDR2 LQKENI. As DNA, the CDR3 is TGTGCCAGCCACCCCGGCGGAACTAATGAAAAACTGTTTTTT. Residues: CASHPGGTNEKLFF.

The chain links TRBV12-3 or TRBV12-4 to TRBJ1-1; D not resolved. This CDR3 is 11 amino acids long. DNA of the CDR3: TGTGCTGGAGGAGCGAACACTGAAGCTTTCTTT. Residues: CAGGANTEAFF.

This chain links TRBV18 with TRBJ2-1, with 14 nucleotides matching TRBD2. The CDR3 extends over 21 amino acids. From germline, CDR1 is KGHSH and CDR2 LQKENI. Trimming cost V 8 bases and J 1 base; bases outside gene matches: 19. The CDR3 here is CASVQRAVGTSGRRSYNEQFF. DNA of the CDR3: TGTGCCAGCGTTCAAAGAGCCGTGGGGACTAGCGGGAGAAGGTCCTACAATGAGCAGTTCTTC.

Comment on this clone: The sample contains more than one DNA sequence encoding this CDR3. The chain carries TRBV7-9 and TRBJ2-1; 13 positions match TRBD2. Trimming cost V 2 bases and J 6 bases; bases outside gene matches: 1. Germline values: CDR1 SEHNR, CDR2 FQNEAQ (reference sequence). The length of the CDR3 is 15 residues. The DNA of the CDR3 is TGTGCCAGCAGCTTACGACTAGCGGGAGGCAATGAGCAGTTCTTC. It is translated as CASSLRLAGGNEQFF.

CDR3 loop: CATTSGGRTGELFF. The DNA for the CDR3 is TGTGCCACTACAAGCGGGGGGAGAACCGGGGAGCTGTTTTTT. The V call is TRBV19, the J call TRBJ2-2, with 9 nucleotides matching TRBD2. The CDR3 extends over 14 amino acids. CDR1 is LNHDA and CDR2 is SQIVND in the germline V gene (reference sequence). Trimming removed 10 bases from V and 5 bases from J; junction bases left unmatched: 8.

This chain uses TRBV7-3 with TRBJ2-7; D may be TRBD2 (5 bases). The CDR3 has 14 amino acids. The germline CDR1 and CDR2 sequences are SGHTA and FQGTGA. V shed 5 bases and J shed 2 bases, with 13 bases lying between them. The CDR3 region has the DNA TGTGCCAGCAGCCGCCCCGGTAGCGCCTACGAGCAGTACTTC. Its translation is CASSRPGSAYEQYF. Drawing the rest from reference TRBV7-3 and TRBJ2-7, the complete variable domain is GAGVSQTPSNKVTEKGKYVELRCDPISGHTALYWYRQSLGQGPEFLIYFQGTGAADDSGLPNDRFFAVRPEGSVSTLKIQRTERGDSAVYLCASSRPGSAYEQYFGPGTRLTVT.

V gene TRBV19 combines with J gene TRBJ1-2; weak D call: TRBD1 (5 bases). CDR3 length: 14 amino acids. Trimming removed 1 base from V and 2 bases from J, with 8 bases in between. CDR1 is LNHDA, CDR2 SQIVND, per germline (reference sequence). The CDR3 nucleotides are TGTGCCAGTAGTATAGGGGGCAGCAACTATGGCTACACCTTC. As protein: CASSIGGSNYGYTF.

V is TRBV7-6 and J is TRBJ2-1, with 10 nucleotides matching TRBD1. This CDR3 contains 13 residues. V was clipped by 5 bases and J by 9 bases; unmatched bases: 4. The germline gives CDR1 SGHVS, CDR2 FNYEAQ. CDR3: CASSRTGGTEQFF. CDR3 coding DNA: TGTGCCAGCAGCCGGACAGGGGGGACTGAGCAGTTCTTC.

V gene TRBV7-2 combines with J gene TRBJ2-7; 7 bases are a match to TRBD1. V lost 5 bases, J lost 3 bases, and 7 bases stayed unmatched. Germline CDR1 and CDR2: SGHTA and FQGNSA. The CDR3 runs 14 residues. The CDR3 nucleotides read TGTGCCAGCAGCCTCGGACAGGCGAACTACGAGCAGTACTTC. It translates to CASSLGQANYEQYF. The whole variable domain, filled in from reference TRBV7-2 and TRBJ2-7, reads GAGVSQSPSNKVTEKGKDVELRCDPISGHTALYWYRQSLGQGLEFLIYFQGNSAPDKSGLPSDRFSAERTGGSVSTLTIQRTQQEDSAVYLCASSLGQANYEQYFGPGTRLTVT.

The chain uses TRBV28 and TRBJ1-2; D unresolved. The CDR3 has 14 residues. CDR1 MDHEN and CDR2 SYDVKM come from the germline V gene. Trimming removed 1 base from V and 8 bases from J, with 14 bases in between. CDR3 loop: CASSLSPGSWGYTF. For the CDR3, the DNA is TGTGCCAGCAGTTTATCTCCGGGATCGTGGGGCTACACCTTC.

The V and J genes are TRBV7-8 and TRBJ2-2; 8 bases fit TRBD2. The CDR3 is made up of 15 amino acids. V trimming: 2 bases; J trimming: 6 bases; junction bases outside the gene matches: 5. CDR1 SGHVS and CDR2 FQNEAQ come from the germline V gene. CDR3 coding DNA: TGTGCCAGCAGCTTAACAGGACTAGCTTCCGGGGAGCTGTTTTTT. Translation: CASSLTGLASGELFF.

The rearrangement links TRBV5-1 to TRBJ2-3; 7 bases align to TRBD2. CDR1 and CDR2 (germline): SGHRS, YFSETQ. The CDR3 is 15 residues long. The ends lost 2 bases at V and 2 bases at J; junction bases unmatched: 5. This CDR3 reads CASSFKRDLTDTQYF. The CDR3 nucleotides are TGCGCCAGCAGCTTCAAGCGGGACCTCACAGATACGCAGTATTTT.

The genes are TRBV9 and TRBJ2-7; 8 bases map to TRBD1. The J segment lost 9 bases and the V segment lost 0 bases, leaving 11 bases of the junction unmatched. From germline, CDR1 is SGDLS and CDR2 YYNGEE. The CDR3 spans 15 residues. In DNA form, the CDR3 reads TGTGCCAGCAGCGTAGATTCAGGGGGCAGCCTCAGGCAGTACTTC. The encoded protein is CASSVDSGGSLRQYF.

V gene TRBV18 combines with J gene TRBJ2-6; D gene uncertain. From germline, CDR1 is KGHSH and CDR2 LQKENI. This CDR3 region has 18 residues. Deletions cut 3 bases from V and 0 bases from J, with 15 bases between. The CDR3 DNA reads TGTGCCAGCTCACCTCTAACTACTTCCGCCTCTGGGGCCAACGTCCTGACTTTC. It yields the protein CASSPLTTSASGANVLTF.

The chain uses TRBV9 and TRBJ1-2; unclear D gene. Deletions cut 0 bases from V and 9 bases from J, with 12 bases between. The CDR3 length is 13 residues. Per germline, CDR1 SGDLS and CDR2 YYNGEE. The CDR3 nucleotides are TGTGCCAGCAGCGTAGGGACTTCCCAGAGCTACACCTTC. Protein sequence: CASSVGTSQSYTF. Using reference TRBV9 and TRBJ1-2 for the parts outside the CDR3, the full variable domain is DSGVTQTPKHLITATGQRVTLRCSPRSGDLSVYWYQQSLDQGLQFLIQYYNGEERAKGNILERFSAQQFPDLHSELNLSSLELGDSALYFCASSVGTSQSYTFGSGTRLTVV.

This clone was seen once. The gene calls are TRBV6-1 and TRBJ1-4; possible D gene TRBD1, 6 bases. V shed 3 bases and J shed 8 bases, with 13 bases lying between them. The CDR3 runs 14 residues. Germline CDR1 reads MNHNS; CDR2 reads SASEGT. The CDR3 reads CASSDPTGGEKLFF. CDR3 sequence (DNA): TGTGCCAGCAGTGATCCGACAGGAGGAGAAAAACTGTTTTTT.

This sequence joins TRBV9 and TRBJ2-5; tentative D call: TRBD2 (5 bases). This CDR3 has 14 amino acids. Germline CDR1 is SGDLS and CDR2 is YYNGEE. V was trimmed by 0 bases and J by 1 base, leaving 7 bases between them. The DNA for the CDR3 is TGTGCCAGCAGCGTAGGGGCGGGCCAAGAGACCCAGTACTTC. Its translation: CASSVGAGQETQYF. The whole variable domain, filled in from reference TRBV9 and TRBJ2-5, reads DSGVTQTPKHLITATGQRVTLRCSPRSGDLSVYWYQQSLDQGLQFLIQYYNGEERAKGNILERFSAQQFPDLHSELNLSSLELGDSALYFCASSVGAGQETQYFGPGTRLLVL.

This clone was counted a single time. The J gene is TRBJ2-2, the V gene TRBV7-9, with D uncertain. V was trimmed by 7 bases and J by 5 bases, leaving 8 bases between them. There are 12 residues in the CDR3. Germline CDR1 and CDR2: SEHNR and FQNEAQ (reference sequence). The CDR3 DNA reads TGTGCCAGCATAAGAGTAACCGGGGAGCTGTTTTTT. This codes for CASIRVTGELFF.

In its sample, this clone was seen once. The V and J genes are TRBV7-2 and TRBJ2-7; TRBD2 aligns across 11 bases. Germline CDR1 SGHTA, CDR2 FQGNSA. The CDR3 extends over 15 amino acids. Germline trimming cut 5 bases from V and 3 bases from J; bases unmatched to any gene: 6. The CDR3 loop reads CASSLTSGRDYEQYF. In nucleotides, the CDR3 is TGTGCCAGCAGCCTAACTAGCGGGAGAGACTACGAGCAGTACTTC.

J is TRBJ2-3 and V is TRBV24-1, with 7 bases that match TRBD1. J was trimmed by 5 bases and V by 6 bases; bases with no gene match: 13. The CDR3 is made up of 16 amino acids. The germline CDR1 and CDR2 sequences are KGHDR and SFDVKD. The CDR3 sequence is CATSSPQGSGGDTQYF. CDR3 DNA: TGTGCCACCAGTTCGCCCCAGGGTTCAGGGGGAGATACGCAGTATTTT.

This chain links TRBV19 with TRBJ1-2, with a possible D match to TRBD1 (6 bases). Germline CDR1 LNHDA, CDR2 SQIVND (reference sequence). V was clipped by 5 bases and J by 3 bases, with 13 bases between them. The CDR3 sequence is 14 residues long. Here the CDR3 reads CASSPTAGDYGYTF. The CDR3, as DNA: TGTGCCAGTAGTCCCACGGCAGGGGACTATGGCTACACCTTC.

The J gene is TRBJ2-7, the V gene TRBV6-5; TRBD2 is a possible D gene (5 bases). CDR1 and CDR2 (germline): MNHEY, SVGAGI. The V and J ends lost 2 bases and 2 bases respectively, with 10 bases between them. The CDR3 sequence is 14 residues long. This chain's CDR3 is CASSYKRMTYEQYF. For the CDR3, the DNA is TGTGCCAGCAGTTACAAGCGGATGACCTACGAGCAGTACTTC.

This sequence joins TRBV3-1 (or the pseudogene TRBV3-2) and TRBJ1-1; 10 bases are shared with TRBD1. J lost 4 bases, V lost 4 bases, and 6 bases had no gene match. CDR3 length: 15 amino acids. CDR1 LGHDT and CDR2 YNNKEL come from the germline V gene (reference sequence). CDR3 region: CASSRGQGVSTEAFF. CDR3 coding DNA: TGTGCCAGCAGCCGCGGACAGGGGGTGAGCACTGAAGCTTTCTTT.

V and J are TRBV28 and TRBJ1-4; D possibly corresponds to TRBD1 (5 bases). This CDR3 is built from 14 residues. Trimming pared 5 bases from V and 4 bases from J, leaving 11 bases between. Germline CDR1 reads MDHEN; CDR2 reads SYDVKM. CDR3 coding DNA: TGTGCCAGCAGTGTGGCACAGGTTAATGAAAAACTGTTTTTT. Translated: CASSVAQVNEKLFF.

The chain couples TRBV5-4 to TRBJ2-5; TRBD2 matches at 13 bases. The CDR3 is made up of 17 amino acids. The trim removed 4 bases at V and 2 bases at J, leaving 8 bases unmatched. Germline V gene data show CDR1 as SGHNT and CDR2 as YYREEE (reference sequence). CDR3 sequence: CASSTRTSGSRQETQYF. CDR3 sequence (DNA): TGTGCCAGCAGCACCCGGACTAGCGGGAGTCGGCAAGAGACCCAGTACTTC.

The CDR3 reads CASSKGLAEPGANVLTF. DNA for the CDR3: TGTGCCAGTAGTAAGGGACTAGCGGAACCTGGGGCCAACGTCCTGACTTTC. The chain joins TRBV19 to TRBJ2-6, with 11 bases fitting TRBD2. The CDR3 is made up of 17 amino acids. The trim removed 4 bases at V and 2 bases at J, leaving 4 bases unmatched. Germline loops: CDR1 LNHDA, CDR2 SQIVND (reference sequence).

J is TRBJ1-6 and V is TRBV5-6; 7 bases are shared with TRBD1. The CDR3 is made up of 14 amino acids. The V gene's germline CDR1 is SGHDT and CDR2 YYEEEE. Trimming cost V 7 bases and J 4 bases; bases outside gene matches: 5. The CDR3 region is CASQGTDYNSPLHF. The CDR3 nucleotides read TGTGCCAGCCAAGGGACAGATTATAATTCACCCCTCCACTTT.

The CDR3 region has the DNA TGTGCCAGCAGGAGGGGGGGCAGCAATCAGCCCCAGCATTTT. Protein sequence: CASRRGGSNQPQHF. V and J are TRBV28 and TRBJ1-5, with a weak D call TRBD1 (6 bases). The V end lost 6 bases, the J end lost 1 base, and 10 bases lay between the germline ends. The CDR3 is made up of 14 amino acids. Per germline, CDR1 MDHEN and CDR2 SYDVKM.

The V gene is TRBV27, the J gene TRBJ2-2; the D is unclear. The germline CDR1 and CDR2 sequences are MNHEY and SMNVEV (reference sequence). The ends were cut back, 3 bases at V and 0 bases at J, with 11 bases in the middle. The CDR3 covers 16 residues. The CDR3 DNA reads as TGTGCCAGCAGTTTCTCGGTGGGCGCGAACACCGGGGAGCTGTTTTTT. It encodes CASSFSVGANTGELFF.